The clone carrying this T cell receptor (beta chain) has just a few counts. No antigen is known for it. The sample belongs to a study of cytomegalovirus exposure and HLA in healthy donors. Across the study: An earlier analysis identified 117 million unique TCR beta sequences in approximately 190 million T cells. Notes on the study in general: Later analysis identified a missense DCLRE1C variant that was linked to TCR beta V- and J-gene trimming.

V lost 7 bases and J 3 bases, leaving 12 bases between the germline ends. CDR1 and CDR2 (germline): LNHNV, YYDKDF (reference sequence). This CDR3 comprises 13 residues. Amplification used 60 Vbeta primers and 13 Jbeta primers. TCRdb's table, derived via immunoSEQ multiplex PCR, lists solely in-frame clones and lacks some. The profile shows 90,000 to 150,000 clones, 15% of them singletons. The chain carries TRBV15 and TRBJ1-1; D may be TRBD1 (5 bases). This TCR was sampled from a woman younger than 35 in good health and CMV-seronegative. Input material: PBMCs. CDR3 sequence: CATNQDRYTEAFF. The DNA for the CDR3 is TGTGCCACCAACCAAGACAGATACACTGAAGCTTTCTTT.